This T cell receptor beta chain originates from a study of tissue T cells after allogeneic stem cell transplantation (dated by TCRdb to between 2021 and 2024). With regard to the full study: TCR beta repertoires were profiled across many tissues obtained from research autopsies of patients with and without GVHD, as well as in mouse models of GVHD. On the human side, the study was prospective and observational, with no blinding or randomization.

Summary of the overall study and its limitations: Few T cell clones were found to be shared across patients, but shared repertoire signatures across patients were revealed in a tissue-specific fashion by motif-based clustering. Within patients, how anatomically similar tissues were was a major factor shaping TCR repertoire composition, regardless of disease or transplant status. In both patients and mice, T cells from blood and spleen covered only a limited part of the TCR repertoire found in tissues. Sampling depth was acknowledged as a limitation, and the patient cohort was both small and clinically heterogeneous. Which tissue TCRs were alloreactive or antigen-specific was not determined in the study, and some of the clones might have been host cells that persisted.

As regards this clone: The antigen this receptor binds is unknown. With a mouse as the source, gene names and germline sequences are drawn from the mouse. The read ends 1 residue shy of where the CDR3 ends; the end is completed using the germline J gene.

The CDR3 numbers 15 residues from cysteine through phenylalanine. Part of the CDR3 DNA is given, 42 bases translated from base 1. CDR1 and CDR2 (NSQYPW, LRSPGD) derive from the germline V gene (reference sequence). Deletion took 0 bases off V and 1 base off J, with a span of 8 bases between the germline ends. The method was the immunoSEQ multiplex PCR assay. TCRbeta CDR3 sequencing was performed at survey depth by Adaptive Biotechnologies, and CDR3 sequences, V/J genes, productive frequency and template counts were reported. TCR beta CDR3 regions were amplified from genomic DNA instead of RNA. Per the authors' processing: Jensen-Shannon divergence was used to quantify pairwise repertoire overlap between tissues, with a value of 1 meaning complete divergence and a value of 0 meaning identical repertoires. Based on pairwise JSD values, tissues were grouped by single-linkage agglomerative hierarchical clustering, and the results were shown as dendrograms. All patient samples were analyzed with GLIPH2 using simulation_depth 1000, kmer_min_depth 3 and cdr3_length_cutoff 8, and only groups containing more than two unique CDR3s were kept. A standardized tissue-overlap score was calculated by extrapolating Jaccard GLIPH-group overlap across patients to a standard repertoire size of 1000 clones. Linear mixed-effect models, with tissue included as a fixed effect and individual included as a random effect, were used to assess associations of diversity with clinical or experimental variables. Imported from immuneACCESS, the table was reduced by TCRdb to in-frame sequences with V and J called. These copies leave out some clones; in studies compared against another copy, an unresolved V gene accounts for under half, and the cause of the remainder is not known. The V and J calls and the clone size are those of that table, but D and trimming were determined from the DNA. The sample table records 45,000 to 50,000 clones; around 67% of these occur just once. The ten largest clones add up to roughly 0.77% of the sample.

This sequence was found in a pool of C57BL/6 mice in good health. Sequenced: sorted cells pooled from one or two spleens. The V and J genes are TRBV1 and TRBJ2-3; TRBD1 is possibly the D segment (6 matching bases). The sequenced part of the CDR3 DNA is TGCACCTGCAGTGCAGACAGGGGAGGTGCAGAAACGCTGTAT. This is translated as CTCSADRGGAETLY. The complete CDR3 sequence is CTCSADRGGAETLYF.